One sample yielded the 6 T cell receptor beta chains listed below, sequenced in a study of T cells in localized non-small cell lung cancer. TCRdb keeps only in-frame clones here, not all; method: immunoSEQ multiplex PCR. The sample contains tens of thousands of clones, more than 75% of which appear only once. Sequences were derived from PBMCs, sampled before any cancer treatment. The receptors were sampled from a woman aged 40 to 75 with stage II squamous cell lung carcinoma.

The table lists this clone with a few counts. The rearrangement links TRBV4-3 to TRBJ1-2, with D possibly matching TRBD1 (6 bases). CDR1 LGHNA and CDR2 YSLEER come from the germline V gene. The CDR3 totals 13 residues. Between the trimmed V and J ends, which lost 1 base and 6 bases, there was a span of 9 bases. The DNA for the CDR3 is TGCGCCAGCAGCCAAGCAGGGGAACATGGCTACACCTTC. As protein: CASSQAGEHGYTF.

This sequence joins TRBV7-5 and TRBJ1-5; TRBD1 is the table's D call and was not checked against the DNA. TRBV7-5 corresponds to a pseudogene. This CDR3 is 15 amino acids long. The CDR3 loop is CVRSPDRGQDQPQHF. The CDR3 DNA is TGTGTCAGAAGCCCGGACAGGGGGCAGGATCAGCCCCAGCATTTT.

This chain connects TRBV11-2 to TRBJ2-7, with 10 bases lining up with TRBD1. Germline V gene sequence: CDR1 SGHAT, CDR2 FQNNGV. Losses at the gene ends were 1 base for V and 13 bases for J; bases not matched to a gene: 1. The CDR3 runs 11 residues. CDR3 amino acids: CASSLGQGAYF. CDR3 sequence (DNA): TGTGCCAGCAGCTTAGGACAGGGGGCTTACTTC.

The chain recombines TRBV5-6 with TRBJ2-3; 9 bases are a match to TRBD2. The trim removed 5 bases at V and 3 bases at J, leaving 10 bases unmatched. The CDR3 loop spans 16 amino acids. Germline assignment: CDR1 SGHDT and CDR2 YYEEEE. The CDR3 sequence is CASSSLFSGRTDTQYF. For the CDR3, the DNA is TGTGCCAGCAGTTCCTTGTTTAGCGGGAGAACAGATACGCAGTATTTT.

In the case of this clone: Relative to the germline gene, one junction end is altered; a read error may explain this. The CDR3 spells CASSQELGPPHNGQFF. CDR3 nucleotide sequence: TGCGCCAGCAGCCAAGAGTTGGGACCCCCCCACAATGGGCAGTTCTTC. The chain employs TRBV4-3 and TRBJ2-1, with D perhaps matching TRBD1 or TRBD2 (5 bases each). Germline assignment: CDR1 LGHNA and CDR2 YSLEER. This CDR3 is built from 16 residues.

This clone was counted between two and nine times. J is TRBJ1-1 and V is TRBV10-3; 9 bases are a match to TRBD1. The CDR3 extends over 11 amino acids. J was trimmed by 6 bases and V by 8 bases; bases with no gene match: 1. The germline gives CDR1 ENHRY, CDR2 SYGVKD. The CDR3 region has the DNA TGTGCCATCGGGACAGGGCCTGAAGCTTTCTTT. Its translation is CAIGTGPEAFF.